The clone carrying this TCR beta chain was found once. CDR3 length: 16 residues. V shed 4 bases and J 4 bases; nucleotides not matched to a gene: 10. Per germline, CDR1 SGHDT and CDR2 YYEEEE. This sample is drawn from a study of cytomegalovirus exposure and HLA in healthy donors. Use of 60 Vbeta and 13 Jbeta primers characterized the PCR. Assay used: immunoSEQ multiplex PCR; TCRdb lists only in-frame clones, some missing. The sample contains around 140,000 clones, 70% to 90% of which appear only once. The origin of this receptor is a man in his fifties or sixties in good health and CMV-seronegative. The sample taken for sequencing was PBMCs. The chain is built from TRBV5-6 and TRBJ1-3; 8 bases align to TRBD1. This CDR3 is CASSAGTGTFGNTIYF. The CDR3 nucleotides are TGTGCCAGCAGCGCGGGGACAGGTACTTTCGGAAACACCATATATTTT.